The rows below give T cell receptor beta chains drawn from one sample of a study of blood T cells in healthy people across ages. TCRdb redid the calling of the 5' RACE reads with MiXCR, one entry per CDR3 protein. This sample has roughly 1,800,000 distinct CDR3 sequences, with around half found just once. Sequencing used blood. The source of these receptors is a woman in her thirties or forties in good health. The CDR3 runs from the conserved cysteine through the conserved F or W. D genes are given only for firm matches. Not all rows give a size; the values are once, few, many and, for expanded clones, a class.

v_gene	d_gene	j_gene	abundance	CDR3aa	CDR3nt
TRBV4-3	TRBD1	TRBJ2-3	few	CASSLQVGQGLGSSTDTQYF	TGCGCCAGCAGCCTGCAGGTGGGACAGGGTTTGGGCTCTAGCACAGATACGCAGTATTTT
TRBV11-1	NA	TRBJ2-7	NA	CASSPAFDRYEQYF	TGTGCCAGCAGCCCCGCCTTTGATCGCTACGAGCAGTACTTC
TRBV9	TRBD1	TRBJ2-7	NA	CASSVAPGTGPNNEQYF	TGTGCCAGCAGCGTCGCTCCCGGGACAGGGCCCAACAATGAGCAGTACTTC
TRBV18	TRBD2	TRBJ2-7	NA	CASSPYGLGGNEQYF	TGTGCCAGCTCACCTTACGGACTAGGTGGAAACGAGCAGTACTTC
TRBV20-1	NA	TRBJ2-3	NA	CSATLRDTQYF	TGCAGTGCCACCTTAAGGGATACGCAGTATTTT
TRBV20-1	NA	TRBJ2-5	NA	CSATGLETQYF	TGCAGTGCTACAGGGTTAGAGACCCAGTACTTC
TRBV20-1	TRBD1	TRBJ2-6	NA	CSAKTGARVSGANVLTF	TGCAGTGCTAAAACAGGGGCTCGAGTCTCTGGGGCCAACGTCCTGACTTTC
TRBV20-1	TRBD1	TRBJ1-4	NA	CSASNRGRGEKLFF	TGCAGTGCTAGCAACAGGGGGAGAGGAGAAAAACTGTTTTTT
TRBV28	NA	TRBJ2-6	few	CASSPQGGTGANVLTF	TGTGCCAGCAGTCCCCAGGGGGGGACTGGGGCCAACGTCCTGACTTTC
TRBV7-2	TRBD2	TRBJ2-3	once	CASTLSGGGGDTQYF	TGTGCCAGCACCCTTAGCGGGGGTGGGGGAGATACGCAGTATTTT
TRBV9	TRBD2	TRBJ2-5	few	CASSARTSAAGTQYF	TGTGCCAGCAGCGCGCGGACTAGCGCGGCAGGGACCCAGTACTTC
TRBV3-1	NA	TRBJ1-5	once	CASSLKGTRGQPQHF	TGTGCCAGCAGCCTGAAAGGGACACGAGGTCAGCCCCAGCATTTT
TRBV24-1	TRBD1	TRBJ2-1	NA	CVTTGTGENNEQFF	TGTGTCACCACCGGGACAGGGGAAAACAATGAGCAGTTCTTC
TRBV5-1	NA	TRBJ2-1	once	CASAGQTNNEQFF	TGCGCCAGCGCGGGACAGACTAACAATGAGCAGTTCTTC
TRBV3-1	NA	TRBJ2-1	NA	CASSQDRQINEQFF	TGTGCCAGCAGCCAAGACCGACAGATCAATGAGCAGTTCTTC
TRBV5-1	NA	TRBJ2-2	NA	CASSLPQGTGELFF	TGCGCCAGCAGCCTACCACAGGGCACCGGGGAGCTGTTTTTT
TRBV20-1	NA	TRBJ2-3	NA	CSAPIQPWQDTQYF	TGCAGTGCCCCTATCCAGCCATGGCAGGATACGCAGTATTTT
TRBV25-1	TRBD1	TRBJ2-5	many	CASSTWTGASTETQYF	TGTGCCAGCAGTACCTGGACAGGGGCCTCAACGGAGACCCAGTACTTC
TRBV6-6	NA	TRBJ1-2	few	CASSYLTLGYTF	TGTGCCAGCAGTTACTTGACACTTGGCTACACCTTC
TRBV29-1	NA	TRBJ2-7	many	CSVASRVSEQYF	TGCAGCGTTGCAAGCAGGGTAAGCGAGCAGTACTTC
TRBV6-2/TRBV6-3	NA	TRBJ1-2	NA	CASRPSGESGYTF	TGTGCCAGCAGGCCCTCAGGGGAGAGCGGCTACACCTTC
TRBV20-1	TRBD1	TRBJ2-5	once	CSARDFVGTVQETQYF	TGCAGTGCTAGAGATTTTGTAGGGACAGTACAAGAGACCCAGTACTTC
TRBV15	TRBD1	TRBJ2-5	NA	CATSRGDRGLQTQYF	TGTGCCACCAGCAGAGGCGACAGGGGGCTGCAGACCCAGTACTTC
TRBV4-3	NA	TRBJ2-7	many	CASSQDRHVSYEQYF	TGCGCCAGCAGCCAAGACAGACATGTCTCCTACGAGCAGTACTTC
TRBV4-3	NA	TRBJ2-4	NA	CASSQGVLGRNIQYF	TGCGCCAGCAGCCAAGGCGTGCTGGGCAGGAACATTCAGTACTTC
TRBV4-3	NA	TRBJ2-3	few	CASSQGILREQYF	TGCGCCAGCAGCCAAGGTATTTTGAGGGAGCAGTATTTT
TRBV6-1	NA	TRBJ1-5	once	CASSEPGFQPQHF	TGTGCCAGCAGTGAACCAGGGTTTCAGCCCCAGCATTTT